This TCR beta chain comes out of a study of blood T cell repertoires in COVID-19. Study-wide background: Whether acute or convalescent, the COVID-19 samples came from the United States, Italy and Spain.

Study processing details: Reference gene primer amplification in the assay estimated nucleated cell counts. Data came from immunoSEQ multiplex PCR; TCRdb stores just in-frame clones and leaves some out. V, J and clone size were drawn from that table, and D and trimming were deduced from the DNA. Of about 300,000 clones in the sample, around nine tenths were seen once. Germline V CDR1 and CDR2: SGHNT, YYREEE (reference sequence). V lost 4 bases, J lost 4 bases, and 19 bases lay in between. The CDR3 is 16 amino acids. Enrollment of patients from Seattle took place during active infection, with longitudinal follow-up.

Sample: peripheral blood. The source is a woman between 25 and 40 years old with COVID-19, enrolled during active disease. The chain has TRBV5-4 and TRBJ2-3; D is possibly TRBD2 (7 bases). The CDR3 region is CASSALGGGRADTQYF. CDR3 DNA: TGTGCCAGCAGCGCCCTGGGGGGGGGCCGGGCAGATACGCAGTATTTT. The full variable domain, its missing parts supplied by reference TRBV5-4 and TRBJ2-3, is ETGVTQSPTHLIKTRGQQVTLRCSSQSGHNTVSWYQQALGQGPQFIFQYYREEENGRGNFPPRFSGLQFPNYSSELNVNALELDDSALYLCASSALGGGRADTQYFGPGTRLTVL.